These 29 T cell receptor beta chains originate from one sample sequenced in a study of memory CD4+ T cells and cytomegalovirus serostatus. Using immunoSEQ multiplex PCR, the repertoire was profiled, and TCRdb retains in-frame clones only, with some absent. Here the sample spans approximately 63,000 clones, 80% being singletons. The sort gate was single viable CD3+CD4+CD8-CD45RO+ cells for memory CD4+ T cells. Sequencing was done on a sample of memory CD4+ T cells from blood. The receptor set was obtained from an adult in good health and CMV-seronegative. Some clones in this sample may be carry-over from other donors' samples.

V usage is TRBV7-2 and J usage is TRBJ2-5; D is ambiguous. The V gene's germline CDR1 is SGHTA and CDR2 FQGNSA. This CDR3 has 11 amino acids. V was pared by 1 base and J by 9 bases, with 6 bases between. The CDR3 loop reads CASSLDSPQYF. The CDR3 DNA is TGTGCCAGCAGCTTAGACAGCCCCCAGTACTTC.

This rearrangement joins TRBV7-3 to TRBJ2-2, with D unresolved. V was clipped by 4 bases and J by 7 bases, with 7 bases between them. CDR3 length: 12 residues. Germline CDR1 SGHTA, CDR2 FQGTGA. The CDR3 DNA follows: TGTGCCAGCAGCTCGCCCTACGGGGAGCTGTTTTTT. It specifies CASSSPYGELFF.

This chain joins TRBV19 and TRBJ2-7; possibly TRBD1 for D (5 bases). V lost 4 bases, J lost 2 bases, and 9 bases lay in between. The CDR3 loop spans 13 amino acids. Germline CDR1 reads LNHDA; CDR2 reads SQIVND (reference sequence). This chain's CDR3 is CASSRTPAYEQYF. As DNA, the CDR3 is TGTGCCAGTAGTAGGACACCAGCCTACGAGCAGTACTTC.

The table lists this clone with a count of one. V gene TRBV7-6 combines with J gene TRBJ1-3, with 8 bases fitting TRBD1. The CDR3 totals 15 residues. Trimming took 4 bases from V and 4 from J; bases not matched to a gene: 6. Per the germline V gene, CDR1 is SGHVS and CDR2 is FNYEAQ. As DNA, the CDR3 is TGTGCCAGCAGCTCGGACAGGGAGGGAGGAAACACCATATATTTT. Translating gives CASSSDREGGNTIYF.

The rearrangement joins TRBV5-1 to TRBJ1-1; D unresolved. Germline V gives CDR1 SGHRS, CDR2 YFSETQ. The CDR3 covers 13 residues. The ends were cut back, 4 bases at V and 4 bases at J, with 11 bases in the middle. The CDR3 DNA is TGCGCCAGCAGCGTAGACCCTAGCACTGAAGCTTTCTTT. It is translated as CASSVDPSTEAFF.

This clone was seen only a few times. This rearrangement joins TRBV7-2 to TRBJ1-4; possible D gene TRBD1, 5 bases. Germline V gene data show CDR1 as SGHTA and CDR2 as FQGNSA. V was pared by 1 base and J by 7 bases, with 10 bases between. The CDR3 has 14 residues. CDR3 nucleotides: TGTGCCAGCAGCTTAGGGCAGGGCAGTGAAAAACTGTTTTTT. Its translation: CASSLGQGSEKLFF.

The chain carries TRBV30 and TRBJ2-7, with 9 nucleotides matching TRBD1. The CDR3 totals 15 residues. Per the germline V gene, CDR1 is GTSNPN and CDR2 is SVGIG (reference sequence). J gave up 4 bases and V 2 bases, and 9 bases lay outside the gene matches. The CDR3 sequence: CAWSPKQGARYEQYF. In nucleotides, the CDR3 is TGTGCCTGGAGTCCCAAACAGGGGGCGAGGTACGAGCAGTACTTC.

The count of this clone is one. This chain uses TRBV2 with TRBJ1-5; 7 bases agree with TRBD1. Germline loops: CDR1 SNHLY, CDR2 FYNNEI. The CDR3 totals 15 residues. J lost 7 bases, V lost 5 bases, and 11 bases had no gene match. The CDR3 DNA follows: TGTGCCAGCAGTAACTACAGGGGTCTAAACCAGCCCCAGCATTTT. Translated, it gives CASSNYRGLNQPQHF.

This clone was seen just once. This chain joins TRBV30 and TRBJ2-5; TRBD2 is a possible D gene (5 bases). Germline V gives CDR1 GTSNPN, CDR2 SVGIG (reference sequence). This CDR3 has 14 amino acids. Deletions cut 3 bases from V and 2 bases from J, with 13 bases between. CDR3 sequence (DNA): TGTGCCTGGAGCACGGGGAACTTTCAAGAGACCCAGTACTTC. Protein product: CAWSTGNFQETQYF. Drawing the rest from reference TRBV30 and TRBJ2-5, the complete variable domain is SQTIHQWPATLVQPVGSPLSLECTVEGTSNPNLYWYRQAAGRGLQLLFYSVGIGQISSEVPQNLSASRPQDRQFILSSKKLLLSDSGFYLCAWSTGNFQETQYFGPGTRLLVL.

The V call is TRBV7-2, the J call TRBJ1-1, with a tentative D call TRBD1 (5 bases). This CDR3 comprises 15 residues. V was trimmed by 6 bases and J by 1 base, leaving 15 bases between them. Per germline, CDR1 SGHTA and CDR2 FQGNSA. Here the CDR3 DNA reads TGTGCCAGCAGGAGGACCATTGGGGGGAACACTGAAGCTTTCTTT. Its protein is CASRRTIGGNTEAFF.

The chain carries TRBV7-3 and TRBJ1-1; D might be TRBD1 (5 bases). The CDR3 has 13 amino acids. V was shortened by 0 bases and J by 8 bases, with 10 bases between the two germline ends. Germline CDR1 and CDR2: SGHTA and FQGTGA. The CDR3: CASSLTREGEAFF. The CDR3 coding sequence is TGTGCCAGCAGCTTAACAAGGGAGGGGGAAGCTTTCTTT.

The V and J genes are TRBV19 and TRBJ2-6; 9 bases line up with TRBD1. This CDR3 has 17 amino acids. Germline V gives CDR1 LNHDA, CDR2 SQIVND (reference sequence). The V segment lost 4 bases and the J segment 2 bases; nucleotides outside the gene matches: 6. For the CDR3, the DNA is TGTGCCAGTAGTACCGGGACAGGGCCAGCTGGGGCCAACGTCCTGACTTTC. Translation: CASSTGTGPAGANVLTF.

The rearrangement links TRBV5-1 to TRBJ2-1; the D gene is possibly TRBD2 (6 bases). The ends were cut back, 4 bases at V and 6 bases at J, with 17 bases in the middle. CDR1 is SGHRS, CDR2 YFSETQ, per germline. This CDR3 is built from 15 residues. CDR3 coding DNA: TGCGCCAGCAGCCCAGACTCGACTAGTTCCAATGAGCAGTTCTTC. This gives the protein CASSPDSTSSNEQFF.

The chain employs TRBV6-1 and TRBJ1-1, with a weak D call TRBD1 (5 bases). Trimming left V 6 bases short and J 4 bases short, with 12 bases between. This CDR3 comprises 13 residues. The V gene's germline CDR1 is MNHNS and CDR2 SASEGT. The CDR3 DNA reads TGTGCCAGCAGCTTCGGGGGTTCCACTGAAGCTTTCTTT. Translated: CASSFGGSTEAFF.

This chain joins TRBV4-1 and TRBJ1-2; the D gene is possibly TRBD1 (5 bases). Trimming pared 1 base from V and 6 bases from J, leaving 21 bases between. Per the germline V gene, CDR1 is MGHRA and CDR2 is YSYEKL. The CDR3 sequence is 17 residues long. CDR3 in DNA: TGCGCCAGCAGCCAAGCAAGGATCGGGTGGGGACTCCATGGCTACACCTTC. Its protein is CASSQARIGWGLHGYTF.

The rearrangement links TRBV5-1 to TRBJ1-2; D not resolved. The CDR3 covers 13 residues. Trimming pared 5 bases from V and 4 bases from J, leaving 12 bases between. Germline lookup yields CDR1 SGHRS and CDR2 YFSETQ. The CDR3, as DNA: TGCGCCAGCAGGGACTCAGGAACCTATGGCTACACCTTC. It is translated as CASRDSGTYGYTF.

This chain uses TRBV28 with TRBJ2-5, with TRBD2 matching 7 bases. V lost 5 bases, J lost 2 bases, and 5 bases stayed unmatched. Germline CDR1 and CDR2: MDHEN and SYDVKM. This CDR3 spans 14 amino acids. The CDR3 sequence is CASSPLGGQETQYF. The CDR3 DNA sequence: TGTGCCAGCAGTCCCCTGGGGGGGCAAGAGACCCAGTACTTC.

This clone has a single count. This rearrangement joins TRBV11-2 to TRBJ2-4, with D perhaps TRBD1 (6 bases). Per germline, CDR1 SGHAT and CDR2 FQNNGV. Trimming removed 1 base from V and 0 bases from J, with 16 bases in between. The CDR3 is 18 residues long. The CDR3 DNA follows: TGTGCCAGCAGCTTAGCATCCGGGACAATTCTAGCCAAAAACATTCAGTACTTC. It is translated as CASSLASGTILAKNIQYF. The complete variable domain, with remaining parts taken from reference TRBV11-2 and TRBJ2-4, reads EAGVAQSPRYKIIEKRQSVAFWCNPISGHATLYWYQQILGQGPKLLIQFQNNGVVDDSQLPKDRFSAERLKGVDSTLKIQPAKLEDSAVYLCASSLASGTILAKNIQYFGAGTRLSVL.

The chain employs TRBV5-4 and TRBJ2-1; 8 nucleotides agree with TRBD2. CDR1 and CDR2 from the germline V gene are SGHNT and YYREEE (reference sequence). The CDR3 has 16 amino acids. V trimming: 0 bases; J trimming: 2 bases; junction bases outside the gene matches: 4. The CDR3 spells CASSLASGSTYNEQFF. CDR3 bases: TGTGCCAGCAGCTTGGCGAGCGGGAGTACCTACAATGAGCAGTTCTTC.

This clone was seen at least ten times. In nucleotides, the CDR3 is TGTGCCAGCAGCCCCGGGACTAGCGGGGGGCTTTATTCCTACAATGAGCAGTTCTTC. Protein sequence: CASSPGTSGGLYSYNEQFF. This sequence joins TRBV9 and TRBJ2-1, with TRBD2 matching over 15 bases. The CDR3 is 19 residues long. CDR1 is SGDLS and CDR2 is YYNGEE in the germline V gene. V was clipped by 4 bases and J by 1 base; unmatched bases: 9.

CDR3 coding DNA: TGTGCCAGCTCCGGGAGCAATCAGCCCCAGCATTTT. This encodes CASSGSNQPQHF. The chain combines TRBV28 with TRBJ1-5; D is unclear. From germline, CDR1 is MDHEN and CDR2 SYDVKM. The CDR3 sequence is 12 residues long. V gave up 8 bases and J gave up 1 base, with 6 bases separating them. The variable domain in full, with the rest retrieved from reference TRBV28 and TRBJ1-5, is DVKVTQSSRYLVKRTGEKVFLECVQDMDHENMFWYRQDPGLGLRLIYFSYDVKMKEKGDIPEGYSVSREKKERFSLILESASTNQTSMYLCASSGSNQPQHFGDGTRLSIL.

The chain combines TRBV7-8 with TRBJ2-6; 7 bases map to TRBD1. V lost 1 base and J lost 4; bases outside the gene matches: 4. There are 16 residues in the CDR3. Germline assignment: CDR1 SGHVS and CDR2 FQNEAQ. CDR3 loop: CASSLGQGAGANVLTF. In DNA, the CDR3 is TGTGCCAGCAGCTTAGGACAGGGCGCCGGGGCCAACGTCCTGACTTTC.

The chain couples TRBV18 to TRBJ1-1, with D possibly matching TRBD1 (5 bases). Germline CDR1 is KGHSH and CDR2 is LQKENI. Trimming took 3 bases from V and 3 from J, leaving 11 bases between them. The CDR3 sequence is 14 residues long. CDR3 DNA sequence: TGTGCCAGCTCACCGGGGCTTGGGGACACTGAAGCTTTCTTT. Its translation: CASSPGLGDTEAFF.

The chain employs TRBV2 and TRBJ2-5, with TRBD1 matching 7 bases. Germline V lookup: CDR1 SNHLY, CDR2 FYNNEI. V lost 4 bases, J lost 1 base, and 6 bases stayed unmatched. This CDR3 has 15 amino acids. DNA for the CDR3: TGTGCCAGCAGTGGACAGGGATCAGGCCAAGAGACCCAGTACTTC. It specifies CASSGQGSGQETQYF.

This chain links TRBV11-3 with TRBJ2-1, with D possibly being TRBD1 or TRBD2 (6 bases each). The CDR3 spans 13 residues. From germline, CDR1 is SGHNT and CDR2 YENEEA. V gave up 4 bases and J gave up 7 bases, with 11 bases separating them. Here the CDR3 DNA reads TGTGCCAGCAGCTGGGGGGCCCAGAATGAGCAGTTCTTC. This translates into CASSWGAQNEQFF. Combining the CDR3 with reference TRBV11-3 and TRBJ2-1 gives the whole variable domain EAGVVQSPRYKIIEKKQPVAFWCNPISGHNTLYWYLQNLGQGPELLIRYENEEAVDDSQLPKDRFSAERLKGVDSTLKIQPAELGDSAVYLCASSWGAQNEQFFGPGTRLTVL.

The chain couples TRBV30 to TRBJ1-6; D is unresolved. Deletions cut 4 bases from V and 8 bases from J, with 12 bases between. This CDR3 contains 13 residues. Germline-derived CDR1 and CDR2 are GTSNPN and SVGIG (reference sequence). The CDR3 protein is CAWTGDGDSPLHF. The CDR3 bases are TGTGCCTGGACCGGGGATGGGGATTCACCCCTCCACTTT.

The V and J genes are TRBV7-2 and TRBJ2-7; a possible D gene is TRBD2 (6 bases). The V gene lost 4 bases and the J gene lost 4 bases, with 17 bases spanning the gap. This CDR3 comprises 15 residues. Germline lookup yields CDR1 SGHTA and CDR2 FQGNSA. The CDR3 nucleotides are TGTGCCAGCAGCTGGGGGGTGGGACCCCAATACGAGCAGTACTTC. This sequence encodes CASSWGVGPQYEQYF.

The sample holds a few counts of this clone. The chain combines TRBV7-2 with TRBJ2-2; 11 bases match TRBD2. V dropped 4 bases and J dropped 2; count of bases not matched to a gene: 3. The CDR3 runs 16 residues. Germline V lookup: CDR1 SGHTA, CDR2 FQGNSA. CDR3: CASSSRLAGNTGELFF. CDR3 DNA sequence: TGTGCCAGCAGCTCCCGACTAGCGGGAAACACCGGGGAGCTGTTTTTT.

This clone was observed a handful of times. This CDR3 reads CASRAYRTGGTDTQYF. CDR3 coding DNA: TGTGCCAGCAGAGCCTACAGGACAGGGGGCACAGATACGCAGTATTTT. This chain links TRBV7-6 with TRBJ2-3; 9 bases line up with TRBD1. Per the germline V gene, CDR1 is SGHVS and CDR2 is FNYEAQ. The CDR3 extends over 16 amino acids. With V trimmed by 6 bases and J by 1 base, 8 bases remained unmatched.